The T cell receptor (beta chain) under discussion was sequenced for a study of cytomegalovirus exposure and HLA in healthy donors. Study observations and caveats: V- and J-gene trimming in TCR beta was tied to a missense DCLRE1C variant by an analysis performed later. An analysis done earlier found most TCR beta V segments productive about 87% or about 30% of the time.

To note about this clone: Its target is not known.

The V and J ends lost 4 bases and 7 bases, in that order; junction bases with no gene match: 10. Germline CDR1 is LNHDA and CDR2 is SQIVND (reference sequence). There are 16 residues in the CDR3. This PCR relied on a set of 60 Vbeta primers and 13 Jbeta primers. Generated by immunoSEQ multiplex PCR, the TCRdb table keeps only in-frame clones and is missing some. The sample records around 90,000 clones, approximately 80% being singletons. V is TRBV19 and J is TRBJ1-6, with 7 bases fitting TRBD1. The sample consisted of PBMCs. The TCR was taken from a male donor in good health and CMV-seropositive. The CDR3 reads CASSTETGVSNSPLHF. CDR3 nucleotides: TGTGCCAGTAGTACAGAAACAGGGGTTAGCAATTCACCCCTCCACTTT.